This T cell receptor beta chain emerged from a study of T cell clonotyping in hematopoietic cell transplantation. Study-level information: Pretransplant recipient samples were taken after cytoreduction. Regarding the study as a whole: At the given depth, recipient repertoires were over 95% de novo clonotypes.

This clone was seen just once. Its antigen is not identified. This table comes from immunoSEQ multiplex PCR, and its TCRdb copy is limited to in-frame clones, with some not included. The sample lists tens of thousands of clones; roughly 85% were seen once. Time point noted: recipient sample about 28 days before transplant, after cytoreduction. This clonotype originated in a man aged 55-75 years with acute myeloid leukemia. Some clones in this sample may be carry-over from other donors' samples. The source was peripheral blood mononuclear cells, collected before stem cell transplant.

The DNA of the CDR3 is TGCAGTGCTAGGAAGGTCCCTGAAGCTTTCTTT. Its translation is CSARKVPEAFF. J is TRBJ1-1 and V is TRBV20-1, with D unclear. Trimming cost V 3 bases and J 6 bases, with 8 bases left between them. Germline-derived CDR1 and CDR2 are DFQATT and SNEGSKA (reference sequence). This CDR3 has 11 amino acids.